These 8 T cell receptor beta chains were all obtained from the same sample, sequenced in a study of graft-versus-host responses after intestinal transplantation. Assay used: immunoSEQ multiplex PCR; TCRdb lists only in-frame clones, some missing. Of fewer than 150,000 clones listed, about 92% are singletons. These receptors' antigens are unknown. The sequencing used unstimulated CD4+ T cells sorted from spleen or lymph node cells, collected before intestinal transplant. Receptors originate from a human donor who received an intestinal transplant.

This rearrangement joins TRBV2 to TRBJ2-7; D call uncertain. CDR3 length: 14 amino acids. Looked up from germline, CDR1 is SNHLY and CDR2 is FYNNEI. Trimming removed 3 bases from V and 3 bases from J, with 12 bases in between. This CDR3 reads CASSDWQANYEQYF. DNA of the CDR3: TGTGCCAGCAGTGATTGGCAGGCGAACTACGAGCAGTACTTC. Together with reference TRBV2 and TRBJ2-7, the CDR3 gives the full variable domain: EPEVTQTPSHQVTQMGQEVILRCVPISNHLYFYWYRQILGQKVEFLVSFYNNEISEKSEIFDDQFSVERPDGSNFTLKIRSTKLEDSAMYFCASSDWQANYEQYFGPGTRLTVT.

V gene TRBV6-1 combines with J gene TRBJ1-2, with no clear D. Germline V CDR1 and CDR2: MNHNS, SASEGT. This CDR3 spans 13 amino acids. Trimming took 4 bases from V and 5 from J, leaving 11 bases between them. CDR3 DNA sequence: TGTGCCAGCAGTGTAGGAGGGCTATATGGCTACACCTTC. It is translated as CASSVGGLYGYTF.

The chain uses TRBV2 and TRBJ1-1; no clear D. Deletions cut 1 base from V and 4 bases from J, with 13 bases between. The CDR3 length is 15 residues. Per the germline V gene, CDR1 is SNHLY and CDR2 is FYNNEI. CDR3 residues: CASSEGGGIRTEAFF. CDR3 coding DNA: TGTGCCAGCAGTGAAGGGGGAGGGATACGCACTGAAGCTTTCTTT. Complete variable domain (other parts from reference TRBV2 and TRBJ1-1): EPEVTQTPSHQVTQMGQEVILRCVPISNHLYFYWYRQILGQKVEFLVSFYNNEISEKSEIFDDQFSVERPDGSNFTLKIRSTKLEDSAMYFCASSEGGGIRTEAFFGQGTRLTVV.

In DNA, the CDR3 is TGTGCCAGTAGCCCCTGGGACCGTGGCTACACCTTC. Amino acid sequence: CASSPWDRGYTF. This sequence joins TRBV19 and TRBJ1-2, with a possible D match to TRBD1 (5 bases). V was trimmed by 6 bases and J by 7 bases, leaving 12 bases between them. This CDR3 region has 12 residues. Germline CDR1 is LNHDA and CDR2 is SQIVND (reference sequence). Together with reference TRBV19 and TRBJ1-2, the CDR3 gives the full variable domain: DGGITQSPKYLFRKEGQNVTLSCEQNLNHDAMYWYRQDPGQGLRLIYYSQIVNDFQKGDIAEGYSVSREKKESFPLTVTSAQKNPTAFYLCASSPWDRGYTFGSGTRLTVV.

This clone was found once. The chain employs TRBV4-1 and TRBJ2-3; a possible D gene is TRBD1 (5 bases). The germline V gene has CDR1 MGHRA and CDR2 YSYEKL. Trimming left V 1 base short and J 1 base short, with 12 bases between. The CDR3 runs 16 residues. The CDR3, as DNA: TGCGCCAGCAGCCAAGTGGGGCCATTCGGCACAGATACGCAGTATTTT. This sequence encodes CASSQVGPFGTDTQYF.

The chain is built from TRBV5-6 and TRBJ2-7; D remains ambiguous. The ends were cut back, 0 bases at V and 3 bases at J, with 7 bases in the middle. Germline CDR1 is SGHDT and CDR2 is YYEEEE. This CDR3 region has 13 residues. The DNA of the CDR3 is TGTGCCAGCAGCTTGGGCGGAAACTACGAGCAGTACTTC. It is translated as CASSLGGNYEQYF.

This chain's CDR3 is CASSEGYSGANVLTF. CDR3 bases: TGTGCCAGCAGTGAGGGATACTCTGGGGCCAACGTCCTGACTTTC. V usage is TRBV6-1 and J usage is TRBJ2-6; D gene uncertain. Trimming removed 3 bases from V and 0 bases from J, with 6 bases in between. CDR1 MNHNS and CDR2 SASEGT come from the germline V gene. There are 15 residues in the CDR3.

This clone was observed a handful of times. The chain employs TRBV5-5 and TRBJ1-6; D unresolved. Germline loops: CDR1 SGHKS, CDR2 YYEKEE (reference sequence). V was clipped by 0 bases and J by 5 bases, with 6 bases between them. The CDR3 covers 14 residues. The CDR3 DNA sequence: TGTGCCAGCAGCTTGGGACGGAATAATTCACCCCTCCACTTT. Protein: CASSLGRNNSPLHF.